These T cell receptor beta chains were read from a single sample in a study of Siglec-9 on CD8 T cells in melanoma. Clones were sequenced by immunoSEQ multiplex PCR, and TCRdb holds only the in-frame ones, with some missing. This repertoire shows around 29,000 clones, less than 85% found once; its top ten account for approximately 6.4%. Material: Siglec-9- CD8+ T cells sorted from blood. Source of these receptors: a human donor in good health. CDR3s include the opening cysteine and the closing phenylalanine or tryptophan. Fields, in order: V gene, J gene, clone size, CDR3 length, D gene, CDR3 DNA, CDR3 protein. A D gene is named only where the DNA matches it firmly. Clone size appears in some rows only: once, few, many, or a class for an expanded clone.

V: TRBV27; J: TRBJ1-1; size: -; length: 15; D: -; DNA: TGTGCCAGCAGTGCCACAACGGGGCGGGTAACTGAAGCTTTCTTT; CDR3: CASSATTGRVTEAFF
V: TRBV9; J: TRBJ2-1; size: -; length: 15; D: -; DNA: TGTGCCAGCAGCGTAGGGCTAGCGACCTACAATGAGCAGTTCTTC; CDR3: CASSVGLATYNEQFF
V: TRBV7-6; J: TRBJ2-1; size: -; length: 14; D: TRBD2; DNA: TGTGCCAGCAGCCTTAGCGGGGGGTACAATGAGCAGTTCTTC; CDR3: CASSLSGGYNEQFF
V: TRBV27; J: TRBJ1-2; size: few; length: 14; D: -; DNA: TGTGCCAGCAGTCCTCGGGGTCCCGTCTATGGCTACACCTTC; CDR3: CASSPRGPVYGYTF
V: TRBV5-4; J: TRBJ2-5; size: -; length: 14; D: -; DNA: TGTGCCAGCAGCTTGTTCGCGGAGCAAGAGACCCAGTACTTC; CDR3: CASSLFAEQETQYF
V: TRBV6-5; J: TRBJ2-1; size: few; length: 16; D: -; DNA: TGTGCCAGCAGTCACTCATTCACGGGTTGGAATAATGAGCAGTTCTTC; CDR3: CASSHSFTGWNNEQFF
V: TRBV6-6; J: TRBJ1-2; size: -; length: 13; D: -; DNA: TGTGCCAGCAGGACAGGCCCTAACTATGGCTACACCTTC; CDR3: CASRTGPNYGYTF
V: TRBV27; J: TRBJ1-1; size: -; length: 14; D: TRBD1; DNA: TGTGCCAGCAGTTTGTCAGGGGGCTACACTGAAGCTTTCTTT; CDR3: CASSLSGGYTEAFF
V: TRBV28; J: TRBJ2-1; size: -; length: 15; D: TRBD2; DNA: TGTGCCAGCAGTTTGGCTAGCGGTTTCTACAATGAGCAGTTCTTC; CDR3: CASSLASGFYNEQFF
V: TRBV19; J: TRBJ2-1; size: -; length: 15; D: -; DNA: TGTGCCAGTAGTATCGAGATTAGCGTCTACAATGAGCAGTTCTTC; CDR3: CASSIEISVYNEQFF
V: TRBV12-5; J: TRBJ2-3; size: -; length: 14; D: -; DNA: TGTGCTAGTGGCCGTAGCGGTAGCACAGATACGCAGTATTTT; CDR3: CASGRSGSTDTQYF
V: TRBV7-9; J: TRBJ1-3; size: -; length: 16; D: TRBD1; DNA: TGTGCCAGCACTTCCCAGACCGGGACAGGGGAGTACACCATATATTTT; CDR3: CASTSQTGTGEYTIYF
V: TRBV4-1; J: TRBJ1-1; size: -; length: 14; D: -; DNA: TGCGCCAGTGGGGCAAACCGGGAAGACAGTGAAGCTTTCTTT; CDR3: CASGANREDSEAFF